These T cell receptor beta chains were read from a single sample in a study of CD8 T cells in ankylosing spondylitis. TCRdb itself ran the 5' RACE reads through MiXCR, one entry per CDR3 protein. Of under 850,000 distinct CDR3 sequences listed, under 20% are singletons. The sequenced material came from blood, either unsorted or a sorted T cell fraction (not recorded which). The receptor set was obtained from a male donor with ankylosing spondylitis. Each CDR3 is given with its conserved first and last residue. Fields, in order: J gene, D gene, V gene, clone size, CDR3 protein. D genes are given only for firm matches. Not every row has a clone size; where given, it reads once, few, many or a size class.

J: TRBJ2-2; D: .; V: TRBV12-3/TRBV12-4; size: few; CDR3: CASSFGTGYTGELFF
J: TRBJ1-2; D: TRBD1; V: TRBV12-3/TRBV12-4; size: .; CDR3: CASSDASGGTNYGYTF
J: TRBJ1-5; D: .; V: TRBV28; size: .; CDR3: CASSLPQAPNQPQHF
J: TRBJ2-7; D: .; V: TRBV6-1; size: .; CDR3: CASQGQGATYEQYF
J: TRBJ1-1; D: TRBD1; V: TRBV6-5; size: .; CDR3: CASSLKQGASLHTEAFF
J: TRBJ1-1; D: .; V: TRBV5-1; size: .; CDR3: CASSLAGSGATEAFF
J: TRBJ1-2; D: .; V: TRBV20-1; size: few; CDR3: CSARDPLDAGGYTF
J: TRBJ2-3; D: .; V: TRBV10-3; size: few; CDR3: CAISEDASATDTQYF
J: TRBJ2-3; D: .; V: TRBV29-1; size: many; CDR3: CSVEGRTSTDTQYF
J: TRBJ1-1; D: TRBD1; V: TRBV11-3; size: few; CDR3: CASSPRGRGTEAFF
J: TRBJ2-3; D: TRBD1; V: TRBV10-3; size: few; CDR3: CAISEWKGTGGDTQYF
J: TRBJ2-7; D: TRBD1; V: TRBV20-1; size: many; CDR3: CSAAGQGIYEQYF
J: TRBJ1-2; D: TRBD1; V: TRBV4-1; size: .; CDR3: CASSQTNDRGLYGYTF
J: TRBJ2-7; D: .; V: TRBV4-1; size: many; CDR3: CASSQYLDREAGEQYF
J: TRBJ1-2; D: .; V: TRBV20-1; size: .; CDR3: CSARKSGGSGYTF
J: TRBJ1-1; D: .; V: TRBV2; size: .; CDR3: CASLAPRDTKALNTEAFF
J: TRBJ2-7; D: .; V: TRBV5-1; size: many; CDR3: CASSLEGNYEQYF
J: TRBJ2-7; D: TRBD1; V: TRBV18; size: .; CDR3: CASSRETGVDEQYF
J: TRBJ1-1; D: TRBD1; V: TRBV6-5; size: .; CDR3: CASSYSRTGDTEAFF
J: TRBJ2-3; D: .; V: TRBV25-1; size: few; CDR3: CASSDPPTAPTQYF
J: TRBJ1-2; D: .; V: TRBV14; size: .; CDR3: CASSQGPAYGYTF
J: TRBJ2-1; D: TRBD2; V: TRBV10-3; size: few; CDR3: CAISAGTSGPREQFF
J: TRBJ2-3; D: .; V: TRBV20-1; size: many; CDR3: CSPTRGHGDTDTQYF
J: TRBJ2-1; D: .; V: TRBV28; size: few; CDR3: CASSFRGAGYNEQFF
J: TRBJ1-5; D: .; V: TRBV28; size: .; CDR3: CASSLWDRPEHQPQHF
J: TRBJ2-1; D: .; V: TRBV29-1; size: .; CDR3: CSVEGTEEYNEQFF
J: TRBJ2-1; D: .; V: TRBV6-6; size: .; CDR3: CASSPANNEQFF
J: TRBJ2-1; D: .; V: TRBV3-1; size: few; CDR3: CASSLAWDAAGQFF
J: TRBJ2-7; D: .; V: TRBV5-1; size: few; CDR3: CASSLRSGFLSSYEQYF
J: TRBJ1-1; D: .; V: TRBV2; size: .; CDR3: CASSEVGSTEAFF
J: TRBJ2-5; D: .; V: TRBV27; size: few; CDR3: CASRKTEQETQYF
J: TRBJ2-1; D: .; V: TRBV6-2/TRBV6-3; size: .; CDR3: CASSDSGLPPLF
J: TRBJ2-1; D: .; V: TRBV20-1; size: .; CDR3: CSARDVGRGYNEQFF
J: TRBJ2-2; D: .; V: TRBV3-1; size: many; CDR3: CASSQVVSSGELFF
J: TRBJ1-1; D: .; V: TRBV5-1; size: .; CDR3: CASSLDFIGGTEAFF
J: TRBJ2-7; D: .; V: TRBV20-1; size: .; CDR3: CSASRGSNEQYF
J: TRBJ1-4; D: .; V: TRBV7-2; size: .; CDR3: CASSLDAVNEKLFF
J: TRBJ2-1; D: TRBD2; V: TRBV12-3/TRBV12-4; size: .; CDR3: CASSLQSGASGRAKEQFF
J: TRBJ2-3; D: TRBD1; V: TRBV20-1; size: few; CDR3: CSARRGTGFYF
J: TRBJ2-2; D: TRBD2; V: TRBV20-1; size: .; CDR3: CSARGTSGRVDTGELFF
J: TRBJ2-7; D: .; V: TRBV28; size: few; CDR3: CASSNRGPGYEQYF
J: TRBJ2-7; D: .; V: TRBV6-5; size: .; CDR3: CASSLQNEQYF
J: TRBJ1-2; D: .; V: TRBV12-3/TRBV12-4; size: few; CDR3: CASSFLLTGGYTF
J: TRBJ2-1; D: TRBD2; V: TRBV4-1; size: few; CDR3: CASSQVGVASGSGEQFF
J: TRBJ2-3; D: .; V: TRBV6-1; size: once; CDR3: CATSTQGTDTQYF
J: TRBJ1-5; D: .; V: TRBV20-1; size: many; CDR3: CSGREYSNQPQHF
J: TRBJ1-5; D: .; V: TRBV6-2/TRBV6-3; size: few; CDR3: CASLVGGSGNQPQHF
J: TRBJ2-1; D: .; V: TRBV4-2; size: .; CDR3: CASSQDGLVNEQFF
J: TRBJ1-4; D: .; V: TRBV29-1; size: few; CDR3: CSVVGHGDEKLFF
J: TRBJ2-3; D: .; V: TRBV7-3; size: .; CDR3: CASRDGRGHSTDTQYF
J: TRBJ2-1; D: .; V: TRBV9; size: once; CDR3: CASSVVEGSYNEQFF
J: TRBJ2-5; D: .; V: TRBV10-3; size: .; CDR3: CAISESNGKETQYF
J: TRBJ2-3; D: TRBD2; V: TRBV12-3/TRBV12-4; size: few; CDR3: CASSLMSPIPSAGEGNTQYF
J: TRBJ1-5; D: .; V: TRBV6-1; size: .; CDR3: CASQAGGAGNQPQHF